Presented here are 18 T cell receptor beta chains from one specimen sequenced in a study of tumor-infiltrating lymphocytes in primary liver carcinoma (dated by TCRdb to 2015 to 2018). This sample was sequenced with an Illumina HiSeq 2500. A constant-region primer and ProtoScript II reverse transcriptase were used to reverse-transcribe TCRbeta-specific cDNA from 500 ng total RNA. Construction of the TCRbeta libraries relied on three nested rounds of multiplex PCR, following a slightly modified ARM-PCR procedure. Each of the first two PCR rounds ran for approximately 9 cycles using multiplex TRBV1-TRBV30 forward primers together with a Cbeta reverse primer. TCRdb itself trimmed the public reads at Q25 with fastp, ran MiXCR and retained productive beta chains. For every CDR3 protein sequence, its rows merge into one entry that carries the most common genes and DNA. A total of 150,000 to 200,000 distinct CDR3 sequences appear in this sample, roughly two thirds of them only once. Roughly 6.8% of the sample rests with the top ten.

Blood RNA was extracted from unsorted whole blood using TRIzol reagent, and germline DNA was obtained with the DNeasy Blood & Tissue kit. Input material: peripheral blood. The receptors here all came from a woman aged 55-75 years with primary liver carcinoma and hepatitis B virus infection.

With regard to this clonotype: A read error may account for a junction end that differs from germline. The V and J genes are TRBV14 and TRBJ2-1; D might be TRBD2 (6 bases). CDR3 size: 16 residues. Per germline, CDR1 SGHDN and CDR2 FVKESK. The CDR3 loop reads CVSSQDRERTREPQFF. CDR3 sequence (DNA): TGTGTCAGCAGCCAAGATCGGGAGCGAACTCGCGAACCCCAGTTCTTC. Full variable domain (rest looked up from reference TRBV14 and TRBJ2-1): EAGVTQFPSHSVIEKGQTVTLRCDPISGHDNLYWYRRVMGKEIKFLLHFVKESKQDESGMPNNRFLAERTGGTYSTLKVQPAELEDSGVYFCVSSQDRERTREPQFFGPGTRLTVL.

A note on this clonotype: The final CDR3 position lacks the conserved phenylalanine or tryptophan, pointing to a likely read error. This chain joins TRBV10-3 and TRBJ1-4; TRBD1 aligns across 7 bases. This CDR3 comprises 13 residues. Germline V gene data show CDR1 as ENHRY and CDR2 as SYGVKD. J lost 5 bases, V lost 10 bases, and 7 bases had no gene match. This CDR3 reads CATRGQSNEKLFC. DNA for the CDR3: TGTGCCACTCGGGGACAGTCAAATGAAAAACTGTTTTGT.

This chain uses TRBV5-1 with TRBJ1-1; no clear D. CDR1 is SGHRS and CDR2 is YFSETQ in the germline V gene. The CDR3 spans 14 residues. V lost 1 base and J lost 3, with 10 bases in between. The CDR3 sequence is CASSLSGSYTEAFF. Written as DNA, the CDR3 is TGCGCCAGCAGCTTGTCAGGATCGTACACTGAAGCTTTCTTT.

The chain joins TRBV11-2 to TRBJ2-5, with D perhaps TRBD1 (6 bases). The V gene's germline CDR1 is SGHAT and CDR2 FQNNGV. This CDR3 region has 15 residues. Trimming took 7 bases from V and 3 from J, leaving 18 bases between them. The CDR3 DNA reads TGTGCCAGCAACATACACCAGGGGAATAAAGAGACCCAGTACTTC. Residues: CASNIHQGNKETQYF. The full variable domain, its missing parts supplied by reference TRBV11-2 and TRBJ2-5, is EAGVAQSPRYKIIEKRQSVAFWCNPISGHATLYWYQQILGQGPKLLIQFQNNGVVDDSQLPKDRFSAERLKGVDSTLKIQPAKLEDSAVYLCASNIHQGNKETQYFGPGTRLLVL.

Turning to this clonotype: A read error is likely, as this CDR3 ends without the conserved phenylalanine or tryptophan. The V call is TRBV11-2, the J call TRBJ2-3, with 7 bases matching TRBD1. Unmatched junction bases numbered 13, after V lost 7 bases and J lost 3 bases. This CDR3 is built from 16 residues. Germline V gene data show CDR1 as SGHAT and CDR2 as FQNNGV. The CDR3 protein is CASNSTRLQGTDTQYL. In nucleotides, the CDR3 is TGTGCCAGCAACTCAACCCGGTTACAGGGGACAGATACGCAGTATCTT.

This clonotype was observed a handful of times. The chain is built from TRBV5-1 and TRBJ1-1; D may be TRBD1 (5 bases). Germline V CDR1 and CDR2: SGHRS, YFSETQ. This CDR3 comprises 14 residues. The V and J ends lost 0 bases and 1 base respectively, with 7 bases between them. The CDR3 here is CASSLDRQNTEAFF. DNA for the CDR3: TGCGCCAGCAGCTTGGACAGGCAGAACACTGAAGCTTTCTTT.

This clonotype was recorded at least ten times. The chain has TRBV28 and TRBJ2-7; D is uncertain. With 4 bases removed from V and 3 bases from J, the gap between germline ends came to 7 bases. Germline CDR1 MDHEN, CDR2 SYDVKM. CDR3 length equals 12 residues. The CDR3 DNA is TGTGCCAGCAGTTCCTTTATCTACGAGCAGTACTTC. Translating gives CASSSFIYEQYF.

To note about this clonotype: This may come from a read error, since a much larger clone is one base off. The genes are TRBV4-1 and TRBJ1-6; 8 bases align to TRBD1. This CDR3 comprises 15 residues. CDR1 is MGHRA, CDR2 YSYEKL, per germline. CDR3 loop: CASSQEGQANSPPHF. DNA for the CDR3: TGCGCCAGCAGCCAAGAGGGACAGGCCAATTCACCCCCCCACTTT.

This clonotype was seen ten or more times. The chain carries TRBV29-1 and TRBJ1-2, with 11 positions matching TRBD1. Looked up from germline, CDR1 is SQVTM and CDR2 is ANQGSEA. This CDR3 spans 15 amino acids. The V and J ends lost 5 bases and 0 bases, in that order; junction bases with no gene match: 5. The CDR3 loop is CSVWTGGLSNYGYTF. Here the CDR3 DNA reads TGCAGCGTTTGGACAGGGGGCTTGTCTAACTATGGCTACACCTTC.

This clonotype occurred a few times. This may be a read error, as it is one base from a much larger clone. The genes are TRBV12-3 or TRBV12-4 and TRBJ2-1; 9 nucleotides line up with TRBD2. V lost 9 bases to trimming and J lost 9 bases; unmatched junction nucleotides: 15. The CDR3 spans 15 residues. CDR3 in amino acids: CARSPRGSGSSEQFF. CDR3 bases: TGTGCCAGGAGCCCTCGGGGTAGCGGGAGCTCTGAGCAGTTCTTC.

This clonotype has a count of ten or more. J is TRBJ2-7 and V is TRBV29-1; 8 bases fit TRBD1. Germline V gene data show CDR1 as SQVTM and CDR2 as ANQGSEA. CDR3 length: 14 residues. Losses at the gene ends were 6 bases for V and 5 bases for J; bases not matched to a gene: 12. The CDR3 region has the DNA TGCAGCGTACGTACCGGGACAGGAATTGACGAGCAGTACTTC. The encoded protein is CSVRTGTGIDEQYF.

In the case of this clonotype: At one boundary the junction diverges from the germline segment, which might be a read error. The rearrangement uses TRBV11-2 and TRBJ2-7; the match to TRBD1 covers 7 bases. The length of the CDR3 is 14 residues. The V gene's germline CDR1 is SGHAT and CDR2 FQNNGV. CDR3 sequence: CASRDIRGPYKQYF. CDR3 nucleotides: TGTGCCAGCAGAGACATAAGGGGGCCTTACAAGCAATACTTC.

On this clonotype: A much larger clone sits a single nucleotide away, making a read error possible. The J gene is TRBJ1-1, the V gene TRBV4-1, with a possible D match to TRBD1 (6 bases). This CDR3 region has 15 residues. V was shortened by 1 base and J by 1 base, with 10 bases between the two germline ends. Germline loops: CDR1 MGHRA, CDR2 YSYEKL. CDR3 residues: CASSQGGAPNTEAFF. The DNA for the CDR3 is TGCGCCAGCAGCCAAGGGGGGGCCCCGAACACTGAAGCTTTCTTT.

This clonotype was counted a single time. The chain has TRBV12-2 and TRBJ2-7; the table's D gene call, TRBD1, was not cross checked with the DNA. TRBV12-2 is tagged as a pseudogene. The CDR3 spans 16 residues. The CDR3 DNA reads TGTGCAAGTCGCTTACGCCGGGACCTTACCTCCTACGAGCAGTACTTC. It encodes CASRLRRDLTSYEQYF.

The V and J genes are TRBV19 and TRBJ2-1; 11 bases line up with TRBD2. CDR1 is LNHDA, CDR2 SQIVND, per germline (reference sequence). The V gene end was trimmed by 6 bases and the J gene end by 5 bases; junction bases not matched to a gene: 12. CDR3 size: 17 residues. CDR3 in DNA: TGTGCCAGTAGCCTCAAGAGACTAGCGGGATATAACAATGAGCAGTTCTTC. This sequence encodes CASSLKRLAGYNNEQFF.

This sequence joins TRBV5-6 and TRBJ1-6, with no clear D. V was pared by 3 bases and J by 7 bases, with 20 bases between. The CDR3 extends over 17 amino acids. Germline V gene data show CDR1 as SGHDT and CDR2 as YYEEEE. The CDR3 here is CASSSFGIRQKNSPLHF. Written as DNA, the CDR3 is TGTGCCAGCAGCTCTTTCGGAATCCGCCAGAAAAATTCACCCCTCCACTTT.

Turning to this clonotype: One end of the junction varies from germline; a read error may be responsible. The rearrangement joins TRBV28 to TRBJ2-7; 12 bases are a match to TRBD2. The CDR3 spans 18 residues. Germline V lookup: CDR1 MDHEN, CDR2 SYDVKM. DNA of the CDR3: TGTGCCAGCAGTTTCGTCCAGACTAGCGGGAGCCCGGAATACGGGCAGTACTTC. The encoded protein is CASSFVQTSGSPEYGQYF.

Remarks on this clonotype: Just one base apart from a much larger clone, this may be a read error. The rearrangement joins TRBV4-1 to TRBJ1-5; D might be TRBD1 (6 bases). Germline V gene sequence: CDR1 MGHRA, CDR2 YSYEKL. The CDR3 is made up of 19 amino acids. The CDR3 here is CASGQGRLGGGLGGQPQHF. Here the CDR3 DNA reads TGCGCCAGCGGCCAAGGGAGGCTGGGGGGGGGCTTGGGAGGTCAGCCCCAGCATTTT.